The entry below describes one T cell receptor beta chain. The antigen is not known. The data stem from a study of T-cell reconstitution after alpha-beta-depleted transplantation in children. Preparation of the TCRbeta library used unique molecular identifiers. TCRdb re-analysed the PCR reads in MiXCR, keeping a single row per CDR3 protein. The sample lists under 250,000 distinct CDR3 sequences, roughly 18% occurring once. Findings and caveats of the study: Surviving thymic progenitors and recipient T cells were the source of high TCRbeta diversity at day 60 in some patients. A year had passed since transplant, and T-cell counts and diversity by then came mostly from newly produced T cells.

With V trimmed by 0 bases and J by 2 bases, 11 bases remained unmatched. CDR1 is LGHNA, CDR2 YSLEER, per germline. CDR3 length equals 18 residues. V is TRBV4-3 and J is TRBJ2-7; 9 bases line up with TRBD1. The sequencing here drew on PBMCs, mostly from graft donor cells, taken 360 days after TCRalphabeta/CD19-depleted stem cell transplant. This clonotype originated in a male patient between 2 and 15 years old who had a stem cell transplant for acute lymphoblastic leukemia, so the T cells may come from the graft donor. This chain's CDR3 is CASSQDLSWDRVPYEQYF. CDR3 in DNA: TGCGCCAGCAGCCAAGATCTAAGTTGGGACAGGGTGCCCTACGAGCAGTACTTC.